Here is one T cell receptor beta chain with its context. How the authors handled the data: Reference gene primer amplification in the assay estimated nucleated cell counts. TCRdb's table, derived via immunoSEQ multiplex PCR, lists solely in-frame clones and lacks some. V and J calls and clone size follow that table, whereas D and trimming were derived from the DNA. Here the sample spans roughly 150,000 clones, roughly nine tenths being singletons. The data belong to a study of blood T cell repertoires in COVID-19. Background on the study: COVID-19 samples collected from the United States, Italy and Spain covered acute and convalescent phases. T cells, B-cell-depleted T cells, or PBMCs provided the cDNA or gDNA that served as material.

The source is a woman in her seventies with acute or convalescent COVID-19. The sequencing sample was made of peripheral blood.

The CDR3 sequence: CSVVLSGTADKRSTDTQYF. In nucleotides, the CDR3 is TGCAGCGTTGTCTTGTCCGGGACAGCCGATAAACGGAGCACAGATACGCAGTATTTT. V and J are TRBV29-1 and TRBJ2-3, with 7 bases identical to TRBD1. The germline gives CDR1 SQVTM, CDR2 ANQGSEA. The CDR3 has 19 residues. V lost 4 bases to trimming and J lost 0 bases; unmatched junction nucleotides: 19.